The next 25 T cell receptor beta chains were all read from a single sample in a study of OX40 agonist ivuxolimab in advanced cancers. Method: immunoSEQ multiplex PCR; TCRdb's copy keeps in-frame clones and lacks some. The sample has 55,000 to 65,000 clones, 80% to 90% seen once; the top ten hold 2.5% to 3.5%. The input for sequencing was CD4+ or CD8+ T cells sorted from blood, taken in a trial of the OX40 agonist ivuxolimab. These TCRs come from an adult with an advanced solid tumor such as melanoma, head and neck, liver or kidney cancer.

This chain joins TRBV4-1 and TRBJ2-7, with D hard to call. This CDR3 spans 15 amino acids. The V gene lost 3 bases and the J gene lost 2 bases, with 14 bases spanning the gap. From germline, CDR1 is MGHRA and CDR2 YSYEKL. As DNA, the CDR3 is TGCGCCAGCAGCCAGAGTGAAGGGAACACCTACGAGCAGTACTTC. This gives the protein CASSQSEGNTYEQYF.

This CDR3 reads CASSQGLAVNEQYF. CDR3 DNA: TGTGCCAGCAGCCAAGGACTAGCGGTCAACGAGCAGTACTTC. This chain links TRBV4-2 with TRBJ2-5; TRBD2 matches 9 bases. The J call may be faulty, since TRBJ2-7 better matches the DNA end. From germline, CDR1 is LGHNA and CDR2 YNFKEQ. The CDR3 spans 14 residues.

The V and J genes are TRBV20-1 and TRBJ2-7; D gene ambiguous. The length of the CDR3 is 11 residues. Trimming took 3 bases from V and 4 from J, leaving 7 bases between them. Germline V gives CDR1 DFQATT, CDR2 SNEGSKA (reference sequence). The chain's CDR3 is CSARSRYEQYF. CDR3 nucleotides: TGCAGTGCTAGGTCGCGGTACGAGCAGTACTTC.

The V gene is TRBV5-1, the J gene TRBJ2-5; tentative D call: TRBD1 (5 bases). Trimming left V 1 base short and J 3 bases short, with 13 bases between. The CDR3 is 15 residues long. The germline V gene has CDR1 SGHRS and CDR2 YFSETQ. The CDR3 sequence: CASSLWQGYEETQYF. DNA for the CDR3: TGCGCCAGCAGCTTGTGGCAGGGTTATGAAGAGACCCAGTACTTC.

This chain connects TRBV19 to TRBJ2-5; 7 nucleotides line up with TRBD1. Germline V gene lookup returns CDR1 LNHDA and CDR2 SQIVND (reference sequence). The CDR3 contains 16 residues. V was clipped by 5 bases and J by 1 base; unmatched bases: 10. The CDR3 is CASSGLDRDPQETQYF. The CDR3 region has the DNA TGTGCCAGTAGTGGGTTAGACAGGGACCCCCAAGAGACCCAGTACTTC.

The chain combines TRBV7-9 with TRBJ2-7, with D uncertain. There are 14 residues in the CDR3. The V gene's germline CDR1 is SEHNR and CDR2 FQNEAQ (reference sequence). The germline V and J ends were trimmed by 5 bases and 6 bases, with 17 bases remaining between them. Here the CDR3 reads CASSPPSSLSEQYF. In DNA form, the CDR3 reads TGTGCCAGCAGCCCCCCGTCAAGCCTCAGCGAGCAGTACTTC.

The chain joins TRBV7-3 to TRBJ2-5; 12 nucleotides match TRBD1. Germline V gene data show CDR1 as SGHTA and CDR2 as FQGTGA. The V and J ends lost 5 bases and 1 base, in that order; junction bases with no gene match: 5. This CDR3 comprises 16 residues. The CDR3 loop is CASSTGTGGPQETQYF. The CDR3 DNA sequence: TGTGCCAGCAGCACGGGGACAGGGGGCCCCCAAGAGACCCAGTACTTC.

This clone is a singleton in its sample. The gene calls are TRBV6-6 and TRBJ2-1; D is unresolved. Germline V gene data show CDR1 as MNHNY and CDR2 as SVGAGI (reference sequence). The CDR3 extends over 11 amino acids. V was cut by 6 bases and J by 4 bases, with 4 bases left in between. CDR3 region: CASRQYNEQFF. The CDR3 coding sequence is TGTGCCAGCAGGCAGTACAATGAGCAGTTCTTC.

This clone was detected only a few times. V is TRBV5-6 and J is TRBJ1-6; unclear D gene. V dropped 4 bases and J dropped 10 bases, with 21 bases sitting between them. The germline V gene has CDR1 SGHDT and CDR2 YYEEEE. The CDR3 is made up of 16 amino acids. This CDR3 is CASSPGPGRFESPLHF. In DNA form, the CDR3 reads TGTGCCAGCAGCCCCGGACCAGGAAGGTTTGAATCACCCCTCCACTTT.

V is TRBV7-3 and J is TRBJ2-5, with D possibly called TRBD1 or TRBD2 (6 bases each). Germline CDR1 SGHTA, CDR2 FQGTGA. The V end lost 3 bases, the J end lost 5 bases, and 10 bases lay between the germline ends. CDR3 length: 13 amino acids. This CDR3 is CASSFIGGETQYF. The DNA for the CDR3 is TGTGCCAGCAGCTTTATAGGGGGGGAGACCCAGTACTTC.

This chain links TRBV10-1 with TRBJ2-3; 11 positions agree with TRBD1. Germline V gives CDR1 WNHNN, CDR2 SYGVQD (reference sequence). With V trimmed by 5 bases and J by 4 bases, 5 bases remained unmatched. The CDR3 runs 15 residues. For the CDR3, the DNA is TGCGCCAGCAGTCCCGGGACAGGGGGTTCAGATACGCAGTATTTT. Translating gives CASSPGTGGSDTQYF.

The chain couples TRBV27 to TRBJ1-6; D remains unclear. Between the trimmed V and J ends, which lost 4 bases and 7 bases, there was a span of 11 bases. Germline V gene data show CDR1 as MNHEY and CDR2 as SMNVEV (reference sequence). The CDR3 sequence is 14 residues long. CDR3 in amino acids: CASSSGFENSPLHF. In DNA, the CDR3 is TGTGCCAGCAGTTCGGGTTTTGAGAATTCACCCCTCCACTTT.

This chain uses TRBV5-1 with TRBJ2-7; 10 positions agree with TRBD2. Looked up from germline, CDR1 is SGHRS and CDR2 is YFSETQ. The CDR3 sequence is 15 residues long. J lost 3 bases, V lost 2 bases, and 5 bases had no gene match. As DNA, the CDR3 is TGCGCCAGCAGCTTCGTACTAGCGGGAAACTACGAGCAGTACTTC. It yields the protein CASSFVLAGNYEQYF.

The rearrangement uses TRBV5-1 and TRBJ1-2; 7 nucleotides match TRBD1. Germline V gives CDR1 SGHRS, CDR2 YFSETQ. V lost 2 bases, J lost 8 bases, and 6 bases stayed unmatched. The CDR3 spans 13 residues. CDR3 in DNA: TGCGCCAGCAGCTTTGACAGGGAACAGGGCTACACCTTC. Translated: CASSFDREQGYTF.

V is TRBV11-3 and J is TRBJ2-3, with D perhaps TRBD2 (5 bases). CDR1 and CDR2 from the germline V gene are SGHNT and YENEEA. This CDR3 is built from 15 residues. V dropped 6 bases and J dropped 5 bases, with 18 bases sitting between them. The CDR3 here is CASSRTGAPRDTQYF. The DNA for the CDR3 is TGTGCCAGCAGTAGGACTGGAGCGCCGAGAGATACGCAGTATTTT.

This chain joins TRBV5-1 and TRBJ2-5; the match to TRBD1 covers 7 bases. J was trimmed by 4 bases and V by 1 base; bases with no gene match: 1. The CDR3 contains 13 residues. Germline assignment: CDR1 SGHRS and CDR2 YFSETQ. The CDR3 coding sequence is TGCGCCAGCAGCTTGACAGGGGTAGAGACCCAGTACTTC. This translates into CASSLTGVETQYF.

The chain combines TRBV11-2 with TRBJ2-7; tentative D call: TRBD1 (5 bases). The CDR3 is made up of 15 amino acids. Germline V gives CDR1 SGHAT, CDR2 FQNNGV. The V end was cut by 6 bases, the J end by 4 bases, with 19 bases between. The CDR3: CASSSQGSLGYEQYF. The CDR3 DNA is TGTGCCAGCAGTTCCCAGGGTTCGCTTGGGTACGAGCAGTACTTC.

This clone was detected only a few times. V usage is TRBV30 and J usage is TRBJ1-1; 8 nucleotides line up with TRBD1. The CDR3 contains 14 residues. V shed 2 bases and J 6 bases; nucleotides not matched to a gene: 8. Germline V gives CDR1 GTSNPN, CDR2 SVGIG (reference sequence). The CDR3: CAWSPGGARPEAFF. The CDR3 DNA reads TGTGCCTGGAGTCCAGGGGGCGCGAGGCCTGAAGCTTTCTTT.

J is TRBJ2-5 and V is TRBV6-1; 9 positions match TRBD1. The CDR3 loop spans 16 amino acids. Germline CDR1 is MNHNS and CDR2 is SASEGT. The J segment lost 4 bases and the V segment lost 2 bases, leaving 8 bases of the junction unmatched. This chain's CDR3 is CASSETQGALGETQYF. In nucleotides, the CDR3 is TGTGCCAGCAGTGAAACACAGGGGGCGCTTGGAGAGACCCAGTACTTC.

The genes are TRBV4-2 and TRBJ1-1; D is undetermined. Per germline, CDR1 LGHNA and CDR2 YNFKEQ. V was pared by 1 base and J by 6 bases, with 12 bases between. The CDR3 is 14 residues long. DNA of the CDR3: TGTGCCAGCAGCCAAGTCACGGGTTGGGCTGAAGCTTTCTTT. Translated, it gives CASSQVTGWAEAFF.

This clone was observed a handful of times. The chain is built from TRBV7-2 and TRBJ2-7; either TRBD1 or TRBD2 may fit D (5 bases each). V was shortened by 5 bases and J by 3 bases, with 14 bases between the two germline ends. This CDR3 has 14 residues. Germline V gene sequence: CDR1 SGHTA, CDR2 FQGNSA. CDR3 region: CASSPGRENYEQYF. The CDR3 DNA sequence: TGTGCCAGCAGCCCGGGACGAGAAAACTACGAGCAGTACTTC.

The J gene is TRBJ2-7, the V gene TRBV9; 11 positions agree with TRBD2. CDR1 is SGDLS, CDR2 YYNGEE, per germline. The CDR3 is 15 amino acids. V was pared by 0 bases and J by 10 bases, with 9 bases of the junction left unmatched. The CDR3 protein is CASSVVDTSGSFQYF. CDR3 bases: TGTGCCAGCAGCGTAGTTGACACTAGCGGGAGTTTTCAGTACTTC.

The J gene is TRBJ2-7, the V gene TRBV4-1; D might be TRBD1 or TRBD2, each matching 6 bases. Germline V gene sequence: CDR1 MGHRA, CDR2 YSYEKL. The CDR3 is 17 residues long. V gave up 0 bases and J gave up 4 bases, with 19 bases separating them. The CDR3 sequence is CASSQDSWAGGGYEQYF. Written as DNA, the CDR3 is TGCGCCAGCAGCCAAGATAGTTGGGCTGGAGGGGGGTACGAGCAGTACTTC.

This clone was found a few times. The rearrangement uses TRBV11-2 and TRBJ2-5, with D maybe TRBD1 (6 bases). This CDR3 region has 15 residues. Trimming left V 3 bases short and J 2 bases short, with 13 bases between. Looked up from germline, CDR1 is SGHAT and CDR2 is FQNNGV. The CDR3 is CASSFRGGIQETQYF. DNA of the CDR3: TGTGCCAGCAGCTTCCGAGGGGGTATACAAGAGACCCAGTACTTC. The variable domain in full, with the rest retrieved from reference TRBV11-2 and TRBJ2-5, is EAGVAQSPRYKIIEKRQSVAFWCNPISGHATLYWYQQILGQGPKLLIQFQNNGVVDDSQLPKDRFSAERLKGVDSTLKIQPAKLEDSAVYLCASSFRGGIQETQYFGPGTRLLVL.

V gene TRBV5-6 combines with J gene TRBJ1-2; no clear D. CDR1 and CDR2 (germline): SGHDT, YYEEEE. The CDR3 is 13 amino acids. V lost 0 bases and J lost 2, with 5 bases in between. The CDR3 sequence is CASSLGANYGYTF. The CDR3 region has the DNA TGTGCCAGCAGCTTGGGCGCCAACTATGGCTACACCTTC.